This T cell receptor (beta chain) stems from a study of CD8 T cells in ankylosing spondylitis. General study findings and limits: Roughly eight highly homologous variants formed a TCR beta motif that appeared characteristic of ankylosing spondylitis blood.

This clonotype was detected a few times. Antigen specificity is unknown. Scientists made TCR beta libraries using quantitative 5'-RACE with molecular barcodes. TCRdb re-called the 5' RACE reads through MiXCR, storing one row per CDR3 protein. The repertoire holds approximately 300,000 distinct CDR3 sequences, 7% to 9% seen once, with roughly 15% in the top ten. The CDR3 is made up of 12 amino acids. The V and J ends lost 7 bases and 8 bases respectively, with 11 bases between them. This chain joins TRBV12-3 or TRBV12-4 and TRBJ2-2; D is perhaps TRBD2 (5 bases). This TCR was sampled from a male donor with ankylosing spondylitis. The sequencing input was blood, either unsorted or a sorted T cell fraction (not recorded which). In nucleotides, the CDR3 is TGTGCCAGCACCTTTGGAGGTGGGGAGCTGTTTTTT. Its translation is CASTFGGGELFF.